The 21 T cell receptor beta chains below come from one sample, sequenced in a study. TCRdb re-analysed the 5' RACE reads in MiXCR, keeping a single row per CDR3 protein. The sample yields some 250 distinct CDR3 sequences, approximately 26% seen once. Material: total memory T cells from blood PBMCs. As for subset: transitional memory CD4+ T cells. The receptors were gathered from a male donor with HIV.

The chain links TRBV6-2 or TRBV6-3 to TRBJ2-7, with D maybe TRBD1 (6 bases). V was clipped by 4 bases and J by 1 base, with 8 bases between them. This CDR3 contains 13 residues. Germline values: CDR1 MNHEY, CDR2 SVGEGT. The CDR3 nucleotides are TGTGCCAGCAGTTTGGGACATTCCTACGAGCAGTACTTC. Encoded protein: CASSLGHSYEQYF.

The CDR3 protein is CAIQTTGGGTEAFF. The CDR3 DNA reads as TGTGCCATTCAGACGACAGGGGGAGGCACTGAAGCTTTCTTT. The rearrangement uses TRBV10-3 and TRBJ1-1; 9 nucleotides align to TRBD1. The CDR3 is 14 residues long. The J segment lost 4 bases and the V segment lost 9 bases, leaving 9 bases of the junction unmatched. In germline, CDR1 is ENHRY, CDR2 SYGVKD.

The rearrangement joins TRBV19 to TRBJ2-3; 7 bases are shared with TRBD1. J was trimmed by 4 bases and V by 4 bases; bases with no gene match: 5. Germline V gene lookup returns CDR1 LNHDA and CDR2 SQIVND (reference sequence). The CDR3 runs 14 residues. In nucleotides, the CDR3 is TGTGCCAGTAGTACGACAGGGAGCGCAGATACGCAGTATTTT. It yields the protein CASSTTGSADTQYF.

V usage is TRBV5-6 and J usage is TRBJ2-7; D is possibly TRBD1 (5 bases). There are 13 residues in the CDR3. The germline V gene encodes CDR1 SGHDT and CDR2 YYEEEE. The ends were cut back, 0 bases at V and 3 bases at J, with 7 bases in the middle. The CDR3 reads CASSLVDSYEQYF. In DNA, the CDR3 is TGTGCCAGCAGCTTGGTTGACAGCTACGAGCAGTACTTC.

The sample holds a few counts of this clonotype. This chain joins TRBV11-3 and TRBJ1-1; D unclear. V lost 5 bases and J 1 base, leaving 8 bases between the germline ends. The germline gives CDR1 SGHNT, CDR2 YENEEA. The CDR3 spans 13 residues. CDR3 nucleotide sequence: TGTGCCAGCAGCCGTCGGGAGAACACTGAAGCTTTCTTT. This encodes CASSRRENTEAFF.

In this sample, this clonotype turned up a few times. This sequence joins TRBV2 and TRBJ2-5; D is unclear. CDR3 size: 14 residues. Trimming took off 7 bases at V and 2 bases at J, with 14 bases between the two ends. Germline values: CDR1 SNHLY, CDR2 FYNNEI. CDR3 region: CASIPLGVQETQYF. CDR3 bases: TGTGCCAGCATCCCTCTTGGGGTACAAGAGACCCAGTACTTC.

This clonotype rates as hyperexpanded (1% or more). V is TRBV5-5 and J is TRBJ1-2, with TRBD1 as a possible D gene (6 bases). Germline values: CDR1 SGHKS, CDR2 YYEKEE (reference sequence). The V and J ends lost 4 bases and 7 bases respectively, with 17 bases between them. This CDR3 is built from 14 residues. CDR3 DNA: TGTGCCAGCAGCCCCTTGGTCGGGGGGCTTGGCTACACCTTC. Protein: CASSPLVGGLGYTF. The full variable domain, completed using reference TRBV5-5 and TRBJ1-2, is DAGVTQSPTHLIKTRGQQVTLRCSPISGHKSVSWYQQVLGQGPQFIFQYYEKEERGRGNFPDRFSARQFPNYSSELNVNALLLGDSALYLCASSPLVGGLGYTFGSGTRLTVV.

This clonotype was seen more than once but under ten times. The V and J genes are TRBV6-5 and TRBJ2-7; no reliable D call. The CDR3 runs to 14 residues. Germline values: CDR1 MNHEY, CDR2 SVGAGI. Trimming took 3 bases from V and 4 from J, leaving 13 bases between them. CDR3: CASSYTPGPYEQYF. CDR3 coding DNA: TGTGCCAGCAGTTATACGCCAGGACCTTACGAGCAGTACTTC.

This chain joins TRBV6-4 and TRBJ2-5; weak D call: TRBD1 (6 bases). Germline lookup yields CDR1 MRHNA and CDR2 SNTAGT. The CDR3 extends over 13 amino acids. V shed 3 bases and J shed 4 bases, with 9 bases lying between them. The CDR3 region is CASSETRGETQYF. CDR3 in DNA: TGTGCCAGCAGTGAGACCAGGGGAGAGACCCAGTACTTC.

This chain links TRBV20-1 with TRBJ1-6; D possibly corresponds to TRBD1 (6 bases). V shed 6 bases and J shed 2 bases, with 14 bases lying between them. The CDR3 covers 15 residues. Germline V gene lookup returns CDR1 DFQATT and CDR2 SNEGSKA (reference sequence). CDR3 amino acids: CSASRGATYNSPLHF. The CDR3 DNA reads TGCAGTGCCAGCCGGGGGGCCACCTATAATTCACCCCTCCACTTT.

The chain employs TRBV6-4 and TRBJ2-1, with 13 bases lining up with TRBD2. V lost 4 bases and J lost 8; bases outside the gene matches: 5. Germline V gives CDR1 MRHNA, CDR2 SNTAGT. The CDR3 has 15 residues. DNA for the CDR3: TGTGCCAGCAGTGTACTAGCGGGGGGGCGGTATGAGCAGTTCTTC. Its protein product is CASSVLAGGRYEQFF.

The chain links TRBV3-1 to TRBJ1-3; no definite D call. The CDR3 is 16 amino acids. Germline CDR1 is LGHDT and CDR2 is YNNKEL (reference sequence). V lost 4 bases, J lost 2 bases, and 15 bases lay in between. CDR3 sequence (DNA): TGTGCCAGCAGCCCTCCGAGGACGGCTACTGGAAACACCATATATTTT. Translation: CASSPPRTATGNTIYF.

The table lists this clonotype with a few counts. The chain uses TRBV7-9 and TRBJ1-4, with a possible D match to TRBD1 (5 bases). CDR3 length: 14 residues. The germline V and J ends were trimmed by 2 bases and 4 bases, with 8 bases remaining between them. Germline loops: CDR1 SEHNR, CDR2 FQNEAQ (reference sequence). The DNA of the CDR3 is TGTGCCAGCAGCTTACCGGGGGTTAATGAAAAACTGTTTTTT. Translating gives CASSLPGVNEKLFF.

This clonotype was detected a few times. The CDR3 sequence is CASSARQGKQYF. CDR3 DNA sequence: TGCGCCAGCAGTGCTCGACAGGGTAAGCAGTACTTC. This chain joins TRBV4-1 and TRBJ2-7; TRBD1 agrees at 7 bases. The CDR3 sequence is 12 residues long. Germline loops: CDR1 MGHRA, CDR2 YSYEKL. The V segment lost 6 bases and the J segment 8 bases; nucleotides outside the gene matches: 7.

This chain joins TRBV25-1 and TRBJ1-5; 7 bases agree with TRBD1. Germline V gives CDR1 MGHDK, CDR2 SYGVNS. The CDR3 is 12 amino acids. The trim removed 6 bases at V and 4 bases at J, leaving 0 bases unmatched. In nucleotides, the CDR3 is TGTGCCAGCAGACAGGGGAATCAGCCCCAGCATTTT. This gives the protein CASRQGNQPQHF.

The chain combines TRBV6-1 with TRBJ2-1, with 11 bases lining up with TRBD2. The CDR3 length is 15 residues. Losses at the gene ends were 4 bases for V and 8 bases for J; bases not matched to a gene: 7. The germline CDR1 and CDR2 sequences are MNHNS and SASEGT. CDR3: CASSAPSGGSDEQFF. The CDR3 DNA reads TGTGCCAGCAGTGCCCCTAGCGGGGGGAGCGATGAGCAGTTCTTC.

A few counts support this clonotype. CDR3 loop: CSARSRDRGSYEQYF. The CDR3 DNA reads as TGCAGTGCTAGATCCCGGGACAGGGGCTCCTACGAGCAGTACTTC. The V call is TRBV20-1, the J call TRBJ2-7; 10 bases match TRBD1. CDR1 is DFQATT, CDR2 SNEGSKA, per germline (reference sequence). This CDR3 has 15 amino acids. V lost 2 bases and J lost 0; bases outside the gene matches: 4.

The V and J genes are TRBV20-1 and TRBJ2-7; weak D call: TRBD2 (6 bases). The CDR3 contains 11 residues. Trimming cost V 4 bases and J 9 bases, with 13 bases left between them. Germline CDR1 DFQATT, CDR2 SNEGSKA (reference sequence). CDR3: CSAIEGRTQYF. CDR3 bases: TGCAGTGCTATTGAAGGGAGGACGCAGTACTTC.

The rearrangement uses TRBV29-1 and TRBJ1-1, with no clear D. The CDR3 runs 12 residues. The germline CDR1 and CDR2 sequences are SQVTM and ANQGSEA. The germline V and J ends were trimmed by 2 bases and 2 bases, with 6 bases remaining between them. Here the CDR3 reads CSVEITNTEAFF. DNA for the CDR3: TGCAGCGTTGAAATAACTAACACTGAAGCTTTCTTT.

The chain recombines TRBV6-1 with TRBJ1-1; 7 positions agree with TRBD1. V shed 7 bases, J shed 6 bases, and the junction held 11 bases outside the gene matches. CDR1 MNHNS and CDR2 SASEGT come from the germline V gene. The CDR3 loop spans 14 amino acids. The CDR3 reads CASTTQGIGSEAFF. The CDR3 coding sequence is TGTGCCAGCACCACACAGGGGATAGGTTCTGAAGCTTTCTTT.

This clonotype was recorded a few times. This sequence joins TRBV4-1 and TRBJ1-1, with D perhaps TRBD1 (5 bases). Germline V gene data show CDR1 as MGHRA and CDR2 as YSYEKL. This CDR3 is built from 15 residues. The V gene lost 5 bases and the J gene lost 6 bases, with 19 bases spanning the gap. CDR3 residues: CASSARWGKSAEAFF. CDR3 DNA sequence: TGCGCCAGCAGCGCCCGTTGGGGGAAAAGCGCTGAAGCTTTCTTT.